A selection of T cell receptor beta chains follows, all from one sample in a study of T cell responses to AZD1222 COVID-19 vaccine. Assay: immunoSEQ multiplex PCR; the TCRdb copy retains only in-frame clones and omits some. This repertoire shows around 200,000 clones, over 80% found once; its top ten account for 0.8% to 1.3%. The sample consisted of peripheral blood, taken 28 days after the second dose of the MenACWY control vaccine. The source is an adult who received the MenACWY meningococcal vaccine as a control. Both conserved end residues are part of each CDR3. Fields, in order: V gene, clone size, D gene, J gene, CDR3 DNA, CDR3 protein. The D gene is left open where the match is weak. Clone size is not always given. Where it is, it says once, few, many or a class for expanded clones.

V gene: TRBV19
clone size: NA
D gene: NA
J gene: TRBJ1-4
CDR3 DNA: TGTGCCAGTAGTATTTTTCCCCGGGCGAATGAAAAACTGTTTTTT
CDR3 protein: CASSIFPRANEKLFF

V gene: TRBV2
clone size: NA
D gene: NA
J gene: TRBJ1-1
CDR3 DNA: TGTGCCAGCAGCGCCGATCAGAACACTGAAGCTTTCTTT
CDR3 protein: CASSADQNTEAFF

V gene: TRBV5-6
clone size: NA
D gene: NA
J gene: TRBJ1-2
CDR3 DNA: TGTGCCAGCAGCGGCAGCCCCCTTGGCTACACCTTC
CDR3 protein: CASSGSPLGYTF

V gene: TRBV3-1/TRBV3-2
clone size: NA
D gene: NA
J gene: TRBJ1-1
CDR3 DNA: TGTGCCAGCAGCCAACACGTGAGGGGGGGGCGAGAGACTGAAGCTTTCTTT
CDR3 protein: CASSQHVRGGRETEAFF

V gene: TRBV5-1
clone size: few
D gene: NA
J gene: TRBJ2-7
CDR3 DNA: TGCGCCAGCAGCCCGCGGCAGGCCTCGTTCGAGCAGTACTTC
CDR3 protein: CASSPRQASFEQYF

V gene: TRBV5-4
clone size: NA
D gene: TRBD2
J gene: TRBJ2-5
CDR3 DNA: TGTGCCAGCAGCCCTAGCGGGGGGGTAGGAGAGACCCAGTACTTC
CDR3 protein: CASSPSGGVGETQYF

V gene: TRBV11-2
clone size: NA
D gene: NA
J gene: TRBJ1-1
CDR3 DNA: TGTGCCAGCAGCTTGGGGCAAAACACTGAAGCTTTCTTT
CDR3 protein: CASSLGQNTEAFF

V gene: TRBV6-5
clone size: NA
D gene: NA
J gene: TRBJ1-2
CDR3 DNA: TGTGCCAGCACCCCCGGGCGGCGCTATGGCTACACCTTC
CDR3 protein: CASTPGRRYGYTF

V gene: TRBV6-1
clone size: NA
D gene: NA
J gene: TRBJ1-1
CDR3 DNA: TGTGCCAGCAGTGAACTTGGGACGGTGAACACTGAAGCTTTCTTT
CDR3 protein: CASSELGTVNTEAFF

V gene: TRBV24-1
clone size: NA
D gene: NA
J gene: TRBJ1-1
CDR3 DNA: TGTGCCACCAGTGACACCTGGGACACTGAAGCTTTCTTT
CDR3 protein: CATSDTWDTEAFF

V gene: TRBV7-8
clone size: NA
D gene: NA
J gene: TRBJ1-2
CDR3 DNA: TGTGCCAGCAGCTTGCAGAGTTCGGACTATGGCTACACCTTC
CDR3 protein: CASSLQSSDYGYTF

V gene: TRBV12-3/TRBV12-4
clone size: NA
D gene: NA
J gene: TRBJ1-2
CDR3 DNA: TGTGCCAGCAGTCCCTCAGGGAACTATGGCTACACCTTC
CDR3 protein: CASSPSGNYGYTF

V gene: TRBV7-9
clone size: NA
D gene: NA
J gene: TRBJ1-4
CDR3 DNA: TGTGCCAGCAGCCAAGGACAGCCTAATGAAAAACTGTTTTTT
CDR3 protein: CASSQGQPNEKLFF

V gene: TRBV7-3
clone size: NA
D gene: TRBD2
J gene: TRBJ2-1
CDR3 DNA: TGTGCCAGCAGCTCGAACTTTGGGGGGGATGAGCAGTTCTTC
CDR3 protein: CASSSNFGGDEQFF

V gene: TRBV6-4
clone size: NA
D gene: NA
J gene: TRBJ2-1
CDR3 DNA: TGTGCCAGCAGTGACTCGTGGCCCTACAATGAGCAGTTCTTC
CDR3 protein: CASSDSWPYNEQFF

V gene: TRBV27
clone size: NA
D gene: TRBD1
J gene: TRBJ1-2
CDR3 DNA: TGTGCCAGCAGTTTAAGTGGGACAGGTTACACCTATGGCTACACCTTC
CDR3 protein: CASSLSGTGYTYGYTF

V gene: TRBV7-9
clone size: NA
D gene: NA
J gene: TRBJ2-2
CDR3 DNA: TGTGCCAGCAGCTTAGAGCTTACCGGGGAGCTGTTTTTT
CDR3 protein: CASSLELTGELFF

V gene: TRBV10-3
clone size: few
D gene: NA
J gene: TRBJ2-5
CDR3 DNA: TGTGCCATCAGACAGGGTTTACAAGAGACCCAGTACTTC
CDR3 protein: CAIRQGLQETQYF

V gene: TRBV27
clone size: NA
D gene: TRBD1
J gene: TRBJ1-2
CDR3 DNA: TGTGCCAGCAGTTTAACTAGGGGGCCCACTAACTATGGCTACACCTTC
CDR3 protein: CASSLTRGPTNYGYTF

V gene: TRBV27
clone size: NA
D gene: TRBD1
J gene: TRBJ2-5
CDR3 DNA: TGTGCCAGCCAGCGACAGGGGAGAGAGACCCAGTACTTC
CDR3 protein: CASQRQGRETQYF

V gene: TRBV30
clone size: NA
D gene: TRBD2
J gene: TRBJ2-3
CDR3 DNA: TGTGCCTGGAGTCTAGCGGGGGGTAGCACAGATACGCAGTATTTT
CDR3 protein: CAWSLAGGSTDTQYF

V gene: TRBV21-1
clone size: NA
D gene: NA
J gene: TRBJ1-3
CDR3 DNA: TGTGCCAGCAGCAAAATCAGGAGGACCTTGAGCTCTGGAAACACCATATATTTT
CDR3 protein: CASSKIRRTLSSGNTIYF